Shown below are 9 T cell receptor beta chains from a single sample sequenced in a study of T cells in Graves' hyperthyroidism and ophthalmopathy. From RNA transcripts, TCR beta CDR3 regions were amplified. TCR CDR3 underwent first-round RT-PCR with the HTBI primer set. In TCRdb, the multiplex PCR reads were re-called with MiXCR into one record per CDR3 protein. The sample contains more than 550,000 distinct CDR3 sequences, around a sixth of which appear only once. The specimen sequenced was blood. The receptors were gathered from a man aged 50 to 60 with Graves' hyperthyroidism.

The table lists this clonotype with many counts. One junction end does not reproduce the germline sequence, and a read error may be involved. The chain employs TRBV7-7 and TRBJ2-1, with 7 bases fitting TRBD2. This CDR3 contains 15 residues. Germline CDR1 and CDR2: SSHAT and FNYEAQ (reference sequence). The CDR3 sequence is CASSSGASGYNEQFF. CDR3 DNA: TGTGCTAGCAGCTCTGGGGCTAGCGGATACAATGAGCAGTTCTTC.

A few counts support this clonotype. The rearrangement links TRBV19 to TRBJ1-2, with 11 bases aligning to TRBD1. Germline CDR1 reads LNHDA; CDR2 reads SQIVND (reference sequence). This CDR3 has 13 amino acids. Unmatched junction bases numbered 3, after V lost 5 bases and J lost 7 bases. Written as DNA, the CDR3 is TGTGCCAGTAGTGGACAGGGGGCGATTGGCTACACCTTC. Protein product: CASSGQGAIGYTF.

The CDR3 region is CASRQPGTGGGLTLHF. Written as DNA, the CDR3 is TGTGCCAGCAGACAACCCGGGACAGGGGGGGGATTAACCCTCCACTTT. The genes are TRBV11-2 and TRBJ1-6, with 11 bases identical to TRBD1. Germline loops: CDR1 SGHAT, CDR2 FQNNGV. The CDR3 is made up of 16 amino acids. Trimming at V came to 6 bases and at J to 14 bases, leaving 15 bases not matched to a gene.

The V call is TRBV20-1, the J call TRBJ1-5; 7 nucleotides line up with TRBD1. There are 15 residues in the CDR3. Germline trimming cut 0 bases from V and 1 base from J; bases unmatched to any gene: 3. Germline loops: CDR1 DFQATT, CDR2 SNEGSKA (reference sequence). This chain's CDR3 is CSARDDRASNQPQHF. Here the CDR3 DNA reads TGCAGTGCTAGAGATGACAGGGCCAGCAATCAGCCCCAGCATTTT.

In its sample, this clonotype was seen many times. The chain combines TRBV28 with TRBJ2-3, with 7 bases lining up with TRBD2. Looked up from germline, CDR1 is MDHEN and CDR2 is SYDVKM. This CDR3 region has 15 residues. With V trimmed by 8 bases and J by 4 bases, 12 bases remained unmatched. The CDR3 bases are TGTGCCAGCGACGGGAGCGGGATCAGCGCAGATACGCAGTATTTT. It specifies CASDGSGISADTQYF.

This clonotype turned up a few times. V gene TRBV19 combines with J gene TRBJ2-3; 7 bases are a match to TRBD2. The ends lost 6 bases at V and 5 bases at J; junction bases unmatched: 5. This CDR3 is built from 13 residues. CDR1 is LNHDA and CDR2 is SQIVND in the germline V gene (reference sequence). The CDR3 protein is CASSRDYLDTQYF. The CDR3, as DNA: TGTGCCAGTAGCAGGGACTACCTAGATACGCAGTATTTT.

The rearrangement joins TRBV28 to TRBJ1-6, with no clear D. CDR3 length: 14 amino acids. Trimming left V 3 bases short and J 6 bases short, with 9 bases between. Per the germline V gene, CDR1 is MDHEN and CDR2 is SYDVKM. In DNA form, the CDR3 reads TGTGCCAGCAGTTTTCTCTCGGGTAATTCACCCCTCCACTTT. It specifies CASSFLSGNSPLHF.

Here the CDR3 reads CASETGTVNYYGYTF. DNA for the CDR3: TGTGCCAGCGAAACCGGGACAGTCAATTATTATGGCTACACCTTC. The rearrangement joins TRBV19 to TRBJ1-2, with 7 bases fitting TRBD1. This CDR3 region has 15 residues. The germline V gene encodes CDR1 LNHDA and CDR2 SQIVND (reference sequence). The ends lost 9 bases at V and 5 bases at J; junction bases unmatched: 15.

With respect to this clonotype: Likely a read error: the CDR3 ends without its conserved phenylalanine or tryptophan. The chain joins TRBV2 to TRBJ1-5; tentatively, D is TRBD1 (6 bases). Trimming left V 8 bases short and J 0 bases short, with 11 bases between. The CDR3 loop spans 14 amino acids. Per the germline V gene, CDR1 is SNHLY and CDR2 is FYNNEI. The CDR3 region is CASDGQNSNQPQHL. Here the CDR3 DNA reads TGTGCCAGCGACGGACAGAATAGCAATCAGCCCCAGCATCTT.